The present T cell receptor beta chain was sequenced within a study of OX40 agonist ivuxolimab in advanced cancers. Here immunoSEQ multiplex PCR was the method, and the copy in TCRdb shows in-frame clones only, minus some. The table has more than 9,500 clones, roughly 81% seen once. On this clone: Its antigen remains unidentified.

It was autoimmune disease history or systemic immunosuppression that excluded patients. Germline V gene data show CDR1 as MNHEY and CDR2 as SMNVEV (reference sequence). The ends lost 3 bases at V and 1 base at J; junction bases unmatched: 1. The CDR3 is 15 residues long. Overall study findings and caveats: Low normalized T-cell clonal expansion was additionally recorded for some nonresponders.

The sequence derives from an adult with an advanced solid tumor such as melanoma, head and neck, liver or kidney cancer. The material was CD4+ or CD8+ T cells sorted from blood, obtained in a trial of the OX40 agonist ivuxolimab. The chain links TRBV27 to TRBJ2-3, with 10 bases lining up with TRBD1. CDR3 residues: CASSFGTGGTDTQYF. DNA of the CDR3: TGTGCCAGCAGTTTCGGGACAGGGGGCACAGATACGCAGTATTTT.